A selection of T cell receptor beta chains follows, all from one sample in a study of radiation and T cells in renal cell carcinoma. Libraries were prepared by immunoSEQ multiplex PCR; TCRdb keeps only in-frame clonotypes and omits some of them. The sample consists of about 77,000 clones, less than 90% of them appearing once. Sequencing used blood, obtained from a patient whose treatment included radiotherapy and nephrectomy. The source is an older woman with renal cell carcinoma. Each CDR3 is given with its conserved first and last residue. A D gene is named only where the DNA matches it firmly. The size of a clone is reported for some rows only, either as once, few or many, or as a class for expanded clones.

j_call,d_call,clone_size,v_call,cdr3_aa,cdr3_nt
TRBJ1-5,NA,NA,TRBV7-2,CASSSWGRVGQPQHF,TGTGCCAGCAGCTCCTGGGGCAGGGTAGGTCAGCCCCAGCATTTT
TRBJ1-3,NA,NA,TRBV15,CATSREGTGNTIYF,TGTGCCACCAGCAGAGAGGGAACTGGAAACACCATATATTTT
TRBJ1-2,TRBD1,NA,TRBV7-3,CASSSGGGYGYTF,TGTGCCAGCAGCTCAGGGGGAGGTTATGGCTACACCTTC
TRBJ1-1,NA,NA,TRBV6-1,CASSELRGGGRAFF,TGTGCCAGCAGTGAACTGAGGGGAGGGGGTAGAGCTTTCTTT
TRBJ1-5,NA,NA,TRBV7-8,CASSLDENQPQHF,TGTGCCAGCAGCTTAGACGAAAATCAGCCCCAGCATTTT
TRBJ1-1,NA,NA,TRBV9,CASSGGGVGDTEAFF,TGTGCCAGCAGCGGAGGGGGAGTGGGTGACACTGAAGCTTTCTTT
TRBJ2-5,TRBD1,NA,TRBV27,CASSSSKDRGPETQYF,TGTGCCAGCAGCTCCTCAAAGGACAGGGGCCCAGAGACCCAGTACTTC
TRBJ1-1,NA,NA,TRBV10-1,CASSPRENTEAFF,TGCGCCAGCAGCCCACGGGAGAACACTGAAGCTTTCTTT
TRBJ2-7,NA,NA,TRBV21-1,CASSLVTSGRSYEQYF,TGTGCCAGCAGCCTCGTGACTAGCGGGAGGAGCTACGAGCAGTACTTC
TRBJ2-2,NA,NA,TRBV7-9,CASSFSGRLAGELFF,TGTGCCAGCAGCTTCTCAGGGAGGTTGGCCGGGGAGCTGTTTTTT
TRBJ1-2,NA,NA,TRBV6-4,CASSVSQASDSYTF,TGTGCCAGCAGTGTCTCACAGGCCAGTGACAGCTACACCTTC
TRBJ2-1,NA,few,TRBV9,CASSVGGEPYNEQFF,TGTGCCAGCAGCGTAGGTGGCGAACCCTACAATGAGCAGTTCTTC
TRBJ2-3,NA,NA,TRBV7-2,CASSLSTDTQYF,TGTGCCAGCAGCTTAAGCACAGATACGCAGTATTTT
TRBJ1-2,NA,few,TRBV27,CASSFSGTSGGYTF,TGTGCCAGCAGTTTTTCCGGGACCTCAGGTGGCTACACCTTC
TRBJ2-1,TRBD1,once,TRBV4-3,CASSPGQGSDEQFF,TGCGCCAGCAGCCCGGGACAGGGGTCGGATGAGCAGTTCTTC
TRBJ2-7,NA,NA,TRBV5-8,CASSGVLGEQYF,TGTGCCAGCAGCGGTGTGTTAGGGGAGCAGTACTTC
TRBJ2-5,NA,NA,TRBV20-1,CSVKPQETQYF,TGCAGTGTTAAGCCACAAGAGACCCAGTACTTC
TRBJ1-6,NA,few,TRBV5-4,CASSLDGNNSPLHF,TGTGCCAGCAGCCTTGACGGTAATAATTCACCCCTCCACTTT
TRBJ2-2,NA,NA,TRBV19,CASPRRTGELFF,TGTGCCAGTCCCAGACGGACCGGGGAGCTGTTTTTT
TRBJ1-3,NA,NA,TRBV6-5,CASSYEGGRGNTIYF,TGTGCCAGCAGTTACGAGGGGGGGCGGGGAAACACCATATATTTT
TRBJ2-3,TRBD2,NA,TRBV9,CASSVASGSFTDTQYF,TGTGCCAGCAGCGTTGCTAGCGGGAGTTTCACAGATACGCAGTATTTT
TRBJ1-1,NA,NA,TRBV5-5,CASRSTENTEAFF,TGTGCCAGCAGGTCTACAGAGAACACTGAAGCTTTCTTT
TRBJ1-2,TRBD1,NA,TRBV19,CASSMTGGEDYGYTF,TGTGCCAGTAGTATGACAGGGGGCGAAGACTATGGCTACACCTTC
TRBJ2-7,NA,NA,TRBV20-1,CSARGVGEQYF,TGCAGTGCTAGAGGGGTTGGGGAGCAGTACTTC
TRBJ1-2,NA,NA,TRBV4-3,CASSAAGNYGYTF,TGCGCCAGCAGCGCCGCAGGGAACTATGGCTACACCTTC
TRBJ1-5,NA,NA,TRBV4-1,CASSLYAGMGSNQPQHF,TGCGCCAGCAGCCTCTATGCGGGGATGGGGAGCAATCAGCCCCAGCATTTT
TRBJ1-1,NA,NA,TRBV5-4,CASRWGTEAFF,TGTGCCAGCAGATGGGGCACTGAAGCTTTCTTT
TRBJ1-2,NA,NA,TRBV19,CATYRTAYGYTF,TGTGCCACGTACAGGACAGCCTATGGCTACACCTTC
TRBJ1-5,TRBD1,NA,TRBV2,CASSEQGQRNQPQHF,TGTGCCAGCAGTGAACAGGGACAGCGCAATCAGCCCCAGCATTTT
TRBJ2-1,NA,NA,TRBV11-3,CASSFLPTSSYNEQFF,TGTGCCAGCAGCTTCCTCCCGACTAGCTCCTACAATGAGCAGTTCTTC
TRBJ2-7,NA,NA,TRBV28,CASSSRGRISYEQYF,TGTGCCAGCAGCTCCCGGGGCCGTATCTCCTACGAGCAGTACTTC
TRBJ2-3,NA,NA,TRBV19,CASSKADTQYF,TGTGCCAGTAGTAAGGCAGATACGCAGTATTTT